This entry describes one T cell receptor (beta chain). The record originates from a study of blood T cell repertoires in COVID-19. For the study at large: Both acute and convalescent COVID-19 samples were obtained from the United States, Italy and Spain. The cDNA or gDNA used as material had been derived from T cells, B-cell-depleted T cells, or PBMCs.

The data were produced by immunoSEQ multiplex PCR, yet TCRdb's version contains in-frame clones alone and is incomplete. The sample records 180,000 or so clones, 65% to 85% being singletons. Individuals aged roughly 18 to 95 years were recruited from approximately 24 US areas. This CDR3 has 17 residues. Trimming removed 0 bases at V and 5 bases at J, with 18 bases between. In germline, CDR1 is SGHTS, CDR2 YDEGEE. The sequencing input was PBMCs or T cells enriched from blood (not recorded which). This chain joins TRBV5-8 and TRBJ1-5; D may be TRBD1 (6 bases). This sequence was found in a woman aged 60 to 75 who had recovered from COVID-19. The CDR3 region has the DNA TGTGCCAGCAGCTTGGCCGTCGGACAGATAGTTTATCAGCCCCAGCATTTT. It specifies CASSLAVGQIVYQPQHF. The complete variable domain, with remaining parts taken from reference TRBV5-8 and TRBJ1-5, reads EAGVTQSPTHLIKTRGQQATLRCSPISGHTSVYWYQQALGLGLQFLLWYDEGEERNRGNFPPRFSGRQFPNYSSELNVNALELEDSALYLCASSLAVGQIVYQPQHFGDGTRLSIL.